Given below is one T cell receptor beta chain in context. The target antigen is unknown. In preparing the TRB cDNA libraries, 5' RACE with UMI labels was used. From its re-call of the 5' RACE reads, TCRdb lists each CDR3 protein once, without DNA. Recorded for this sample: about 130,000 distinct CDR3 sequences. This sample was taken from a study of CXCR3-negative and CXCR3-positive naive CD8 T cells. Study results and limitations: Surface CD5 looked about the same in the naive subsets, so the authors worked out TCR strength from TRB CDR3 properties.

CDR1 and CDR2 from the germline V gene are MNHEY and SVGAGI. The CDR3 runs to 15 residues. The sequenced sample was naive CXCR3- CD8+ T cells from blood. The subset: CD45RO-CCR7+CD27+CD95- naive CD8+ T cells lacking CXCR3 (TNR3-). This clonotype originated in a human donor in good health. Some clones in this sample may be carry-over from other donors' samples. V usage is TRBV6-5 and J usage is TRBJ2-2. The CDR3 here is CASSYRGRNTGELFF.